The T cell receptor (beta chain) under discussion was sequenced for a study of shared clonotypes between healthy human individuals. Across the study: Donor composition was two women and a few men, aged 18 to 49. Regarding the study as a whole: Donor clonotype sharing was expected to depend on sequencing depth.

As for this clone: Its antigen remains unidentified.

The material for each subset, its genomic DNA, was split evenly across several immunoSEQ plates. The assay was immunoSEQ multiplex PCR, and TCRdb's table has in-frame clones only and misses some. The table lists some 450,000 clones, approximately 77% of them singletons, with around 12% in the top ten. Per the germline V gene, CDR1 is MDHEN and CDR2 is SYDVKM. There are 15 residues in the CDR3. J lost 5 bases, V lost 4 bases, and 6 bases had no gene match. The chain is built from TRBV28 and TRBJ1-1; 11 bases fit TRBD1. The source is a middle-aged woman in good health. Some clones in this sample may be carry-over from other donors' samples. Source material: PBMCs. The CDR3 bases are TGTGCCAGCAGTTCTATAGGGACAGGGGGAACTGAAGCTTTCTTT. Translated, it gives CASSSIGTGGTEAFF.